This T cell receptor beta chain was recorded in a study of blood T cell repertoires in COVID-19. The wider study: Whether acute or convalescent, the COVID-19 samples came from the United States, Italy and Spain. T cells, B-cell-depleted T cells, or PBMCs supplied cDNA or gDNA.

Libraries were prepared by immunoSEQ multiplex PCR; TCRdb keeps only in-frame clonotypes and omits some of them. Of just over 95,000 clones in the sample, about nine tenths were seen once. There are 12 residues in the CDR3. Germline CDR1 reads MNHEY; CDR2 reads SVGAGI. With 2 bases removed from V and 5 bases from J, the gap between germline ends came to 4 bases. Sample: peripheral blood. The receptor comes from a man in his fifties or sixties with acute or convalescent COVID-19. This rearrangement joins TRBV6-5 to TRBJ1-5; D unresolved. The CDR3 sequence: CASSYPDQPQHF. CDR3 nucleotides: TGTGCCAGCAGTTACCCTGATCAGCCCCAGCATTTT.